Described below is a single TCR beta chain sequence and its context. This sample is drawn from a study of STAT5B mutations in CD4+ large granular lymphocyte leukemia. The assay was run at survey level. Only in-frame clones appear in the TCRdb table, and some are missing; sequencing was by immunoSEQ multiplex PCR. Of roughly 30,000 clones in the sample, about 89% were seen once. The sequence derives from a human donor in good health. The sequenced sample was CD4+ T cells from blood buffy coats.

CDR3 protein: CASSLSMWMNTEAFF. The CDR3 DNA sequence: TGTGCCAGCAGTTTATCAATGTGGATGAACACTGAAGCTTTCTTT. The chain combines TRBV27 with TRBJ1-1; the D is unclear. The CDR3 totals 15 residues. Germline CDR1 is MNHEY and CDR2 is SMNVEV (reference sequence). V lost 0 bases, J lost 0 bases, and 8 bases lay in between.